This T cell receptor (beta chain) emerged from a study of CD4 T cells in relation to SARS-CoV-2 and coronaviruses. Background on the study: Convalescent patients had median age roughly 35 years, range roughly 20 to 80.

Trimming shortened V by 5 bases and J by 3 bases, and 4 bases separated the two germline ends. The CDR3 spans 12 residues. Uncultured naive and memory CD4+ T cells supplied DNA for deep TCR-beta sequencing. The method was immunoSEQ multiplex PCR; TCRdb's version includes in-frame clones alone and lacks a portion of them. The table lists about 56,000 clones, 92% of them singletons. Sequencing was performed on naive CD4+ T cells from PBMCs. Subset noted: naive CD4+ T cells isolated by negative enrichment. The sequence came from an adult with COVID-19. The chain employs TRBV12-3 or TRBV12-4 and TRBJ2-2; no definite D call. For the CDR3, the DNA is TGTGCCAGCAGTGGATACACCGGGGAGCTGTTTTTT. Protein product: CASSGYTGELFF.